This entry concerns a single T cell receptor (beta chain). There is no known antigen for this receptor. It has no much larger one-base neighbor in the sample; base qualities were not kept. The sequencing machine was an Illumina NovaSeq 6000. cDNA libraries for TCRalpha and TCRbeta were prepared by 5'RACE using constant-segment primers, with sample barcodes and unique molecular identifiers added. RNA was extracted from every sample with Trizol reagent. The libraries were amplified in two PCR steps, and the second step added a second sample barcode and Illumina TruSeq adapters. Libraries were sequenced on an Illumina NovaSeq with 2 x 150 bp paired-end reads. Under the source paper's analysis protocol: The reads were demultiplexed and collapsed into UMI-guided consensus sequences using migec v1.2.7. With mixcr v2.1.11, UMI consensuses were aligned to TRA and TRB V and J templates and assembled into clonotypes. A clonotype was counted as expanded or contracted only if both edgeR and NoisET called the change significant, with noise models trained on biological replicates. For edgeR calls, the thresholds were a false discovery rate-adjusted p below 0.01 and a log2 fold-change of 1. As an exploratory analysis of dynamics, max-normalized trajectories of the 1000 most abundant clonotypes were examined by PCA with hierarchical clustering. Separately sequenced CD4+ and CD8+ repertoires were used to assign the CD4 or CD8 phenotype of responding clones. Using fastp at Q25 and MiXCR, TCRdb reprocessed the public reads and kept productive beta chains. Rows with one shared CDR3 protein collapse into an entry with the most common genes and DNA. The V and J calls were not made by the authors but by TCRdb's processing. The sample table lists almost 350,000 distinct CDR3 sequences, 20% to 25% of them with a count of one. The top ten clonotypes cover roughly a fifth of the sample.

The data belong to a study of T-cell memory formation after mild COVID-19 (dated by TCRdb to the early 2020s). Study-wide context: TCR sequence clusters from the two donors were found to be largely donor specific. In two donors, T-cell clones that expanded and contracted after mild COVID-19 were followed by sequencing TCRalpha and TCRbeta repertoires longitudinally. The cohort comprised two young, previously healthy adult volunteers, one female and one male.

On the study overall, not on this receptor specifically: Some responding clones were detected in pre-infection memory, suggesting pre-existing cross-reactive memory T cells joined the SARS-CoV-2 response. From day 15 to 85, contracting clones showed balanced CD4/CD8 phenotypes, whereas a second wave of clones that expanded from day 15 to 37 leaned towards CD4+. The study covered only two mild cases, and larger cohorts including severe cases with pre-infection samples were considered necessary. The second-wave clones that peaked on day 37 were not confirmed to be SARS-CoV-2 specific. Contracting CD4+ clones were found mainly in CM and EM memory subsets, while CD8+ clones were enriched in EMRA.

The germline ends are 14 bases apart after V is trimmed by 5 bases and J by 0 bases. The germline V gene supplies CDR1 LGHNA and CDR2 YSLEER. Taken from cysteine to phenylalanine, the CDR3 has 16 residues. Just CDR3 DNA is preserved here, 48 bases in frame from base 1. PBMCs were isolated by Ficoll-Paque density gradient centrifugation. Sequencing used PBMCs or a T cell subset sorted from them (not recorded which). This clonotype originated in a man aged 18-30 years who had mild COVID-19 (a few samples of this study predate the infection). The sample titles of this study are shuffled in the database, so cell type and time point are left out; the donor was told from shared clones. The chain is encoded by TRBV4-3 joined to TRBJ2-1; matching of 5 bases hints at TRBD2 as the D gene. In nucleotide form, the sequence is TGCGCCAGCAGCGATTTCGGGGAGAGCTCCTACAATGAGCAGTTCTTC. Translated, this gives CASSDFGESSYNEQFF.